These 23 T cell receptor beta chains were sequenced from one sample in a study of T cell responses to AZD1222 COVID-19 vaccine. Sequencing used immunoSEQ multiplex PCR; TCRdb keeps in-frame clones, though not all of them. The sample contains approximately 150,000 clones, more than 85% of which appear only once. Sequenced material: peripheral blood, taken on day 0 of AZD1222 vaccination. These receptors were obtained from an adult in good health.

This clone has a handful of counts. The V call is TRBV9, the J call TRBJ1-6; D may be TRBD1 (5 bases). The CDR3 is made up of 14 amino acids. The V end was cut by 6 bases, the J end by 7 bases, with 14 bases between. The germline gives CDR1 SGDLS, CDR2 YYNGEE. CDR3 sequence reads: CASNRAGQNSPLHF. DNA of the CDR3: TGTGCCAGCAACCGGGCAGGGCAGAATTCACCCCTCCACTTT.

This chain links TRBV5-1 with TRBJ1-5; D may be TRBD1 (6 bases). Germline V CDR1 and CDR2: SGHRS, YFSETQ. This CDR3 spans 14 amino acids. V was clipped by 1 base and J by 9 bases, with 14 bases between them. The CDR3, as DNA: TGCGCCAGCAGCTTGACAGGGACCGATGGGCCCCAGCATTTT. Translation: CASSLTGTDGPQHF.

This chain links TRBV4-1 with TRBJ1-2; weak D call: TRBD1 (6 bases). Germline CDR1 MGHRA, CDR2 YSYEKL. The length of the CDR3 is 15 residues. Trimming removed 0 bases at V and 7 bases at J, with 15 bases between. As DNA, the CDR3 is TGCGCCAGCAGCCAAGAGCCACAGGGAGGAGGTGGCTACACCTTC. It is translated as CASSQEPQGGGGYTF.

The rearrangement joins TRBV6-5 to TRBJ2-2; D assignment may be TRBD1 or TRBD2 (6 bases each). The CDR3 loop spans 15 amino acids. V lost 0 bases and J lost 9, with 14 bases in between. Germline lookup yields CDR1 MNHEY and CDR2 SVGAGI. In DNA, the CDR3 is TGTGCCAGCAGTTACTCGACAGGTCGGGGGTGGGAGCTGTTTTTT. Amino acid sequence: CASSYSTGRGWELFF.

The genes are TRBV6-1 and TRBJ1-1; D is undetermined. Trimming removed 2 bases at V and 0 bases at J, with 7 bases between. Germline V gene sequence: CDR1 MNHNS, CDR2 SASEGT. CDR3 size: 14 residues. In DNA form, the CDR3 reads TGTGCCAGCAGTGAACGCAGCCTGAACACTGAAGCTTTCTTT. Translated, it gives CASSERSLNTEAFF.

Of note for this clone: At the DNA level, this CDR3 is encoded by other sequences in the same sample as well. This chain connects TRBV5-1 to TRBJ1-5; D is undetermined. Per the germline V gene, CDR1 is SGHRS and CDR2 is YFSETQ. Trimming took 0 bases from V and 0 from J, leaving 7 bases between them. This CDR3 contains 15 residues. CDR3 loop: CASSLDGDSNQPQHF. CDR3 nucleotides: TGCGCCAGCAGCTTGGATGGAGATAGCAATCAGCCCCAGCATTTT.

The chain uses TRBV11-3 and TRBJ2-7; possibly TRBD1 for D (6 bases). V was clipped by 5 bases and J by 4 bases, with 15 bases between them. Germline lookup yields CDR1 SGHNT and CDR2 YENEEA. CDR3 length: 14 amino acids. CDR3 nucleotide sequence: TGTGCCAGCAGCCAGATAGGACAGCTTTACGAGCAGTACTTC. This gives the protein CASSQIGQLYEQYF. Together with reference TRBV11-3 and TRBJ2-7, the CDR3 gives the full variable domain: EAGVVQSPRYKIIEKKQPVAFWCNPISGHNTLYWYLQNLGQGPELLIRYENEEAVDDSQLPKDRFSAERLKGVDSTLKIQPAELGDSAVYLCASSQIGQLYEQYFGPGTRLTVT.

The rearrangement uses TRBV2 and TRBJ2-3; D is uncertain. Trimming removed 4 bases at V and 0 bases at J, with 11 bases between. Germline V gene data show CDR1 as SNHLY and CDR2 as FYNNEI. This CDR3 contains 15 residues. The CDR3 nucleotides are TGTGCCAGCAGTGGGGGAACAGAAAGCACAGATACGCAGTATTTT. Translating gives CASSGGTESTDTQYF.

The chain is built from TRBV29-1 and TRBJ2-7; TRBD2 matches at 14 bases. CDR3 size: 14 residues. Germline CDR1 reads SQVTM; CDR2 reads ANQGSEA. The V segment lost 6 bases and the J segment 6 bases; nucleotides outside the gene matches: 7. In nucleotides, the CDR3 is TGCAGCGTGCGACTAGCGGGGGGGCCCCGCGAGCAGTACTTC. Translation: CSVRLAGGPREQYF.

The chain links TRBV7-9 to TRBJ1-2; the D gene is possibly TRBD1 (6 bases). The CDR3 sequence is 16 residues long. V gave up 4 bases and J gave up 2 bases, with 17 bases separating them. CDR1 is SEHNR, CDR2 FQNEAQ, per germline (reference sequence). The CDR3 spells CASSSSRGQPNYGYTF. CDR3 bases: TGTGCCAGCAGCTCGAGCAGGGGTCAGCCCAACTATGGCTACACCTTC.

This rearrangement joins TRBV7-2 to TRBJ2-3; D is possibly TRBD1 or TRBD2 (5 bases each). This CDR3 is built from 18 residues. Trimming took 5 bases from V and 7 from J, leaving 28 bases between them. Germline loops: CDR1 SGHTA, CDR2 FQGNSA. CDR3 sequence reads: CASSEGLGTGATGYTQYF. The CDR3 DNA follows: TGTGCCAGCAGCGAGGGGCTCGGTACCGGGGCTACCGGGTATACGCAGTATTTT. The entire variable domain, with the rest obtained from reference TRBV7-2 and TRBJ2-3, is as follows: GAGVSQSPSNKVTEKGKDVELRCDPISGHTALYWYRQSLGQGLEFLIYFQGNSAPDKSGLPSDRFSAERTGGSVSTLTIQRTQQEDSAVYLCASSEGLGTGATGYTQYFGPGTRLTVL.

The rearrangement joins TRBV9 to TRBJ2-1; TRBD2 matches 13 bases. Trimming removed 0 bases from V and 6 bases from J; junction bases left unmatched: 15. The CDR3 contains 20 residues. The germline CDR1 and CDR2 sequences are SGDLS and YYNGEE. The CDR3 loop is CASSVAKGRTSGGLSNEQFF. Written as DNA, the CDR3 is TGTGCCAGCAGCGTAGCTAAGGGGAGGACTAGCGGGGGCCTGAGCAATGAGCAGTTCTTC.

V usage is TRBV2 and J usage is TRBJ2-7, with TRBD2 matching 15 bases. V was clipped by 9 bases and J by 8 bases; unmatched bases: 5. This CDR3 contains 13 residues. Germline CDR1 is SNHLY and CDR2 is FYNNEI. Here the CDR3 reads CARRTSGGDKQYF. The CDR3 DNA reads TGTGCCAGAAGGACTAGCGGGGGGGATAAGCAGTACTTC.

The chain carries TRBV30 and TRBJ2-6, with D possibly being TRBD1 (5 bases). Trimming pared 2 bases from V and 5 bases from J, leaving 10 bases between. The CDR3 loop spans 14 amino acids. The V gene's germline CDR1 is GTSNPN and CDR2 SVGIG (reference sequence). This chain's CDR3 is CAWSKGRWANVLTF. The CDR3 DNA reads as TGTGCCTGGAGTAAGGGGCGTTGGGCCAACGTCCTGACTTTC.

V is TRBV15 and J is TRBJ2-5, with TRBD2 identical over 8 bases. The germline CDR1 and CDR2 sequences are LNHNV and YYDKDF (reference sequence). The CDR3 loop spans 14 amino acids. V dropped 2 bases and J dropped 5; count of bases not matched to a gene: 4. The CDR3 sequence is CATSRYGREETQYF. CDR3 in DNA: TGTGCCACCAGCAGATACGGGAGGGAGGAGACCCAGTACTTC.

The chain joins TRBV5-8 to TRBJ1-1; tentatively, D is TRBD1 (5 bases). The CDR3 covers 13 residues. The germline V and J ends were trimmed by 4 bases and 4 bases, with 11 bases remaining between them. Per germline, CDR1 SGHTS and CDR2 YDEGEE. CDR3 in amino acids: CASSPRASTEAFF. CDR3 in DNA: TGTGCCAGCAGCCCCAGGGCGAGCACTGAAGCTTTCTTT. The full variable domain, its missing parts supplied by reference TRBV5-8 and TRBJ1-1, is EAGVTQSPTHLIKTRGQQATLRCSPISGHTSVYWYQQALGLGLQFLLWYDEGEERNRGNFPPRFSGRQFPNYSSELNVNALELEDSALYLCASSPRASTEAFFGQGTRLTVV.

The J gene is TRBJ2-3, the V gene TRBV5-6, with 8 bases fitting TRBD1. V was pared by 8 bases and J by 4 bases, with 6 bases of the junction left unmatched. CDR3 size: 13 residues. Germline V gene lookup returns CDR1 SGHDT and CDR2 YYEEEE. The CDR3 sequence: CASGTGGSDTQYF. The DNA of the CDR3 is TGTGCCAGTGGGACAGGAGGGTCAGATACGCAGTATTTT.

CDR3 sequence reads: CASSLRLTETQYF. The DNA for the CDR3 is TGTGCCAGCAGCTTAAGGTTAACGGAGACCCAGTACTTC. The gene calls are TRBV7-2 and TRBJ2-5, with D unclear. CDR1 is SGHTA, CDR2 FQGNSA, per germline. Trimming took 2 bases from V and 5 from J, leaving 9 bases between them. There are 13 residues in the CDR3. Combining the CDR3 with reference TRBV7-2 and TRBJ2-5 gives the whole variable domain GAGVSQSPSNKVTEKGKDVELRCDPISGHTALYWYRQSLGQGLEFLIYFQGNSAPDKSGLPSDRFSAERTGGSVSTLTIQRTQQEDSAVYLCASSLRLTETQYFGPGTRLLVL.

V and J are TRBV9 and TRBJ2-5; D might be TRBD1 or TRBD2, each matching 5 bases. The CDR3 is 15 residues long. Germline values: CDR1 SGDLS, CDR2 YYNGEE. Trimming removed 0 bases at V and 5 bases at J, with 14 bases between. CDR3 sequence: CASSVGLGVRETQYF. The CDR3 DNA reads TGTGCCAGCAGCGTAGGTTTGGGGGTGCGGGAGACCCAGTACTTC.

The chain couples TRBV5-5 to TRBJ1-3; 7 bases align to TRBD1. V was clipped by 2 bases and J by 0 bases; unmatched bases: 11. CDR1 SGHKS and CDR2 YYEKEE come from the germline V gene (reference sequence). CDR3 length equals 18 residues. CDR3 bases: TGTGCCAGCAGCTTACGGACAGGTATGGGGACCTCTGGAAACACCATATATTTT. This encodes CASSLRTGMGTSGNTIYF.

V and J are TRBV6-2 or TRBV6-3 and TRBJ2-1, with D unclear. Germline V gives CDR1 MNHEY, CDR2 SVGEGT. The CDR3 sequence is 15 residues long. Trimming cost V 2 bases and J 0 bases, with 8 bases left between them. The CDR3 loop reads CASSYQSSSYNEQFF. As DNA, the CDR3 is TGTGCCAGCAGTTACCAGTCGAGCTCCTACAATGAGCAGTTCTTC.

The chain uses TRBV18 and TRBJ1-2, with TRBD1 identical over 9 bases. Germline V CDR1 and CDR2: KGHSH, LQKENI. J gave up 6 bases and V 2 bases, and 7 bases lay outside the gene matches. This CDR3 has 15 amino acids. The chain's CDR3 is CASSPNPTGGNGYTF. CDR3 in DNA: TGTGCCAGCTCACCAAACCCGACAGGGGGAAATGGCTACACCTTC. Full variable domain (missing parts from reference TRBV18 and TRBJ1-2): NAGVMQNPRHLVRRRGQEARLRCSPMKGHSHVYWYRQLPEEGLKFMVYLQKENIIDESGMPKERFSAEFPKEGPSILRIQQVVRGDSAAYFCASSPNPTGGNGYTFGSGTRLTVV.

The J gene is TRBJ2-7, the V gene TRBV5-1; 7 bases match TRBD1. CDR1 and CDR2 (germline): SGHRS, YFSETQ. The J segment lost 6 bases and the V segment lost 0 bases, leaving 6 bases of the junction unmatched. The CDR3 is made up of 14 amino acids. This CDR3 reads CASSLGQGTAEQYF. The CDR3 region has the DNA TGCGCCAGCAGCTTGGGACAGGGCACGGCCGAGCAGTACTTC.